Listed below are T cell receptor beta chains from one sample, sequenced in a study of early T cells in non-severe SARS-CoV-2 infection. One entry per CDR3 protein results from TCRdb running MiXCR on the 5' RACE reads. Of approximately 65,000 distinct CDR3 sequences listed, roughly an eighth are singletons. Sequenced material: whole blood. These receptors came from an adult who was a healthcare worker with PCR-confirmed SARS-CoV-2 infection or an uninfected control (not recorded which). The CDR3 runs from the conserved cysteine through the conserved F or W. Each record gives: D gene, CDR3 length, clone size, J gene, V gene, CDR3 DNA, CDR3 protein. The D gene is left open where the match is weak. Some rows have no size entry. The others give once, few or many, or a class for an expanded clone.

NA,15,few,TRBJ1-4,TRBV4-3,TGCGCCAGCAGCCAAGTGGGCAGGGCGGGCGGAAAACTGTTTTTT,CASSQVGRAGGKLFF
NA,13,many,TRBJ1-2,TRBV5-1,TGCGCCAGCAGCTTCGGGCCTGCGTATGGCTACACCTTC,CASSFGPAYGYTF
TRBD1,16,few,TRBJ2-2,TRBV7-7,TGTGCCAGCAGCTTATTAGGGACAGGGAACACCGGGGAGCTGTTTTTT,CASSLLGTGNTGELFF
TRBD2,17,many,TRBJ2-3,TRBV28,TGTGCCAGCAGTTTATCCGCACTAGCGGGGGGATCAGATACGCAGTATTTT,CASSLSALAGGSDTQYF
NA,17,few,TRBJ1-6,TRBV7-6,TGTGCCAGCAGCCCAAGCCCCAGGGCGAGCGGGGATTCACCCCTCCACTTT,CASSPSPRASGDSPLHF
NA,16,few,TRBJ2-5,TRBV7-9,TGTGCCAGCAGCTTCCGAGGCTTAGACGGGAAAGAGACCCAGTACTTC,CASSFRGLDGKETQYF
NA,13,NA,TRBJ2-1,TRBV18,TGTGCCAGCTCACCAGAGGTTGTAAATGAGCAGTTCTTC,CASSPEVVNEQFF
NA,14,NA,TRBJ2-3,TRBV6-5,TGTGCCAGCAGTTCGGGACTTCACACAGATACGCAGTATTTT,CASSSGLHTDTQYF
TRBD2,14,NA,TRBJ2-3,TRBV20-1,TGCAGTGCTTACCTAGCGGGGAGAACAGATACGCAGTATTTT,CSAYLAGRTDTQYF
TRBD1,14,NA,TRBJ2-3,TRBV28,TGTGCCAGCAGTTTGTTCCAGGGGGATTTCGCGCAGTATTTT,CASSLFQGDFAQYF
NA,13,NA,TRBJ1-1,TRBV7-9,TGTGCCAGCAGCTTAAGCTTGGGGACTGAAGCTTTCTTT,CASSLSLGTEAFF
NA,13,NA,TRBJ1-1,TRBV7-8,TGTGCCAGCAGCAAAGGACTCGGCACTGAAGCTTTCTTT,CASSKGLGTEAFF
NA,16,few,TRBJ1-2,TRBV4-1,TGCGCCAGCAGCCAAGATGAGACCGGCCTTAACTATGGCTACACCTTC,CASSQDETGLNYGYTF
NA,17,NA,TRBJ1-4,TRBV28,TGTGCCAGCAGTTTATCCCCATATCCAGGCGGGGTTGAAAAACTGTTTTTT,CASSLSPYPGGVEKLFF
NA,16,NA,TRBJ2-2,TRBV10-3,TGTGCCATCAGTGGAGGAGGACAGCGAGTCACCGGGGAGCTGTTTTTT,CAISGGGQRVTGELFF
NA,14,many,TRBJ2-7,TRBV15,TGTGCCACCAGCCCATCTAGGTCCTCCTACGAGCAGTACTTC,CATSPSRSSYEQYF
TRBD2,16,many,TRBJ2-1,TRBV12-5,TGTGCTAGTGGCCCATCTGGGGGGGGCTCCTACAATGAGCAGTTCTTC,CASGPSGGGSYNEQFF
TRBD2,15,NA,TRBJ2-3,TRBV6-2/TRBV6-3,TGTGCCAGCAGGTTAAGCGGGGGGGCCCTAGATACGCAGTATTTT,CASRLSGGALDTQYF
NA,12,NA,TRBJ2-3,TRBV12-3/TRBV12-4,TGTGCCAGCAGGCTACTGGCAGATACGCAGTATTTT,CASRLLADTQYF
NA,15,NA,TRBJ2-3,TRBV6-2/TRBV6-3,TGTGCCAGCAGTTACGAGCGGGTTGGGGGAGATACGCAGTATTTT,CASSYERVGGDTQYF
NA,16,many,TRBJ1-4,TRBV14,TGTGCCAGCAGCCGGTGGGGACAAACCCTCAATGAAAAACTGTTTTTT,CASSRWGQTLNEKLFF
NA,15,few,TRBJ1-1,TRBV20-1,TGCAGTGCTAGAGATCAGGGGCAGTCAAGATATGGGTCTTTCTTT,CSARDQGQSRYGSFF
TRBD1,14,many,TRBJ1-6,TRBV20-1,TGCAGTGCCCTCGGACAGGGCGCCAATTCACCCCTCCACTTT,CSALGQGANSPLHF
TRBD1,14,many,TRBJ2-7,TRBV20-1,TGCAGTGCTAGAGGAGGGGGACAGTCCTACGAGCAGTACTTC,CSARGGGQSYEQYF